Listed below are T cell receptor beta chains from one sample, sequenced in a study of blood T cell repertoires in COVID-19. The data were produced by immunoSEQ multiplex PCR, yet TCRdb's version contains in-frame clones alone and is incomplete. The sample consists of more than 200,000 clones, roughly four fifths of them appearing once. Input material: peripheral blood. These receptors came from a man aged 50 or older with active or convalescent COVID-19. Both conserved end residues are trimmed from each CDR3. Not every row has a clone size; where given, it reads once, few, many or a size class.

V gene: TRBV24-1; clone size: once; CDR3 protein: ATSQNSYGYT
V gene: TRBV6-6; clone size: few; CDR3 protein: ASSSGQGTYEQY
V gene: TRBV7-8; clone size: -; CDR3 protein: ASSLAGAGSDYGYT
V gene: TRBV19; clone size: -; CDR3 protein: AARSGGSGNTIY
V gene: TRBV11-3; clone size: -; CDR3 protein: ASSRGTGIDETQY
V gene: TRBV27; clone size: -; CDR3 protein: ASSFAPGLAGRTDTQY
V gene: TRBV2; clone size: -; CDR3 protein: ASSPTGTFDEQF
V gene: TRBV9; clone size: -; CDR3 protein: ASGSMNTEAF
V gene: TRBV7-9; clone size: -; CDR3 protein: ASSFGGGNSPLH
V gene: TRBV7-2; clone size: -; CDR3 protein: ASSFEREYEQY
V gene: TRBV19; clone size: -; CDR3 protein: ASSIDVGAINTGELF
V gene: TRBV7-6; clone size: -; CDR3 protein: ASSLAAGTGFLRGAF
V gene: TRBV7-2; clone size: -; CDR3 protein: ASSAPGSNEKLF
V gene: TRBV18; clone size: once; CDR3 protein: ASSPPGRLAGDNEQF
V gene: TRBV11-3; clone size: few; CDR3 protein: ASSLSGGYAEQY
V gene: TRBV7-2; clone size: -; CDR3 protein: ASSYQDRSGNTIY
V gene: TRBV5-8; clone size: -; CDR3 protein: ASTRKNTGELF